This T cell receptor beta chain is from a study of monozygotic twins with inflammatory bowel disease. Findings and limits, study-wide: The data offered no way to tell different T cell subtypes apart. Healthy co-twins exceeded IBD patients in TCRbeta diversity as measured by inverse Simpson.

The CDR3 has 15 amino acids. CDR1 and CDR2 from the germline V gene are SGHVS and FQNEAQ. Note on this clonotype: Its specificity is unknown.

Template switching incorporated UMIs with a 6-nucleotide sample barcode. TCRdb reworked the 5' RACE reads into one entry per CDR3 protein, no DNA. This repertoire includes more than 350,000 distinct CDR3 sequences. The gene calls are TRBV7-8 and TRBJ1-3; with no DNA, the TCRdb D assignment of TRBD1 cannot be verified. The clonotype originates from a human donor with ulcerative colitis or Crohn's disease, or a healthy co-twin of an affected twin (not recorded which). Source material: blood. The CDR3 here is CASSPTGVTGNTIYF. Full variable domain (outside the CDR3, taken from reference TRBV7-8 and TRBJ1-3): GAGVSQSPRYKVAKRGQDVALRCDPISGHVSLFWYQQALGQGPEFLTYFQNEAQLDKSGLPSDRFFAERPEGSVSTLKIQRTQQEDSAVYLCASSPTGVTGNTIYFGEGSWLTVV.